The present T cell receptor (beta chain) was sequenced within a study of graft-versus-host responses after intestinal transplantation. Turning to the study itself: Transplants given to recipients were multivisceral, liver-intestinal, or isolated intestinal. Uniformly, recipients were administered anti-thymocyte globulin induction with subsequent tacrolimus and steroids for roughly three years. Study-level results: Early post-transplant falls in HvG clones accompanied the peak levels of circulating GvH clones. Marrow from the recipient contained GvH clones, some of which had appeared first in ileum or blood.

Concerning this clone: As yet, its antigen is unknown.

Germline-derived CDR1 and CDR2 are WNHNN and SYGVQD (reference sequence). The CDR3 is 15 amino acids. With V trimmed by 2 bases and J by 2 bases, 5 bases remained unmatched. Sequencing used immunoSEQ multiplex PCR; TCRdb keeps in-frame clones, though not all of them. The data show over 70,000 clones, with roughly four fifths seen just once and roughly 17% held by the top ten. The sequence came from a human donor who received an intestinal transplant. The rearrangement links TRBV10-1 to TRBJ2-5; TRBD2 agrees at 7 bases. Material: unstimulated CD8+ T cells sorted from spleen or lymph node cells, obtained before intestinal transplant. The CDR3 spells CASSEILGGQETQYF. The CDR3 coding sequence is TGCGCCAGCAGTGAGATTTTGGGGGGGCAAGAGACCCAGTACTTC.